The 3 T cell receptor beta chains below were found in one sample sequenced in a study of CD8 T cells in Susac syndrome. Reverse transcription of 0.5 to 1 ug RNA used random hexamers. A single record per CDR3 protein comes from TCRdb applying MiXCR to the immunoSEQ multiplex PCR reads. Among 150,000 to 200,000 distinct CDR3 sequences listed, about 91% were seen once. Sequencing was performed on CD4+ T cells from PBMCs. Receptors originate from a human donor with Susac syndrome.

CDR3 sequence reads: CAMTDGNTGELFF. DNA for the CDR3: TGTGCCATGACGGACGGGAACACCGGGGAGCTGTTTTTT. The chain recombines TRBV24-1 with TRBJ2-2, with unresolved D. The germline CDR1 and CDR2 sequences are KGHDR and SFDVKD. V dropped 11 bases and J dropped 1 base, with 10 bases sitting between them. CDR3 length equals 13 residues.

The V and J genes are TRBV20-1 and TRBJ2-3, with a possible D match to TRBD2 (6 bases). Trimming removed 5 bases at V and 0 bases at J, with 12 bases between. Per the germline V gene, CDR1 is DFQATT and CDR2 is SNEGSKA (reference sequence). CDR3 length equals 14 residues. The DNA for the CDR3 is TGCAGTGCTGCGACGGGACTTAGCACAGATACGCAGTATTTT. Protein product: CSAATGLSTDTQYF.

V gene TRBV5-6 combines with J gene TRBJ2-1; TRBD2 aligns across 8 bases. After removal of 0 bases from V and 3 bases from J, the junction contained 5 bases not matched to a gene. The germline V gene encodes CDR1 SGHDT and CDR2 YYEEEE. The CDR3 is 16 residues long. The CDR3 region has the DNA TGTGCCAGCAGCTTGGCCGTGCGGGAGGACTACAATGAGCAGTTCTTC. Residues: CASSLAVREDYNEQFF.